The rows below give T cell receptor beta chains drawn from one sample of a study of response to subunit inactivated influenza vaccine. TCRdb independently ran MiXCR on the RT-PCR reads; one entry per CDR3 protein. The sample consists of 200,000 to 300,000 distinct CDR3 sequences, more than 10% of them appearing once. Here the sequenced sample was non-naive T cells sorted from PBMCs, taken roughly 15 days before vaccination. These receptors all come from a man aged 45 to 65 who received an inactivated influenza vaccine. The CDR3 runs from the conserved cysteine through the conserved F or W. D genes are given only for firm matches. The size of a clone is reported for some rows only, either as once, few or many, or as a class for expanded clones.

clone_size: many
j_call: TRBJ1-2
d_call: .
v_call: TRBV27
cdr3_aa: CASREFGQGGFSYTF
cdr3_nt: TGTGCCAGCAGGGAGTTTGGCCAGGGTGGTTTCAGTTACACCTTC

clone_size: .
j_call: TRBJ1-2
d_call: .
v_call: TRBV2
cdr3_aa: CASTRMRQEDGYTF
cdr3_nt: TGTGCCAGCACCCGAATGAGGCAGGAGGATGGCTACACCTTC

clone_size: .
j_call: TRBJ2-2
d_call: .
v_call: TRBV6-1
cdr3_aa: CATSIVAGGELFF
cdr3_nt: TGTGCCACCTCAATCGTGGCAGGCGGGGAGCTGTTTTTT

clone_size: few
j_call: TRBJ2-7
d_call: TRBD2
v_call: TRBV20-1
cdr3_aa: CSARDQLAGGSYEQYF
cdr3_nt: TGCAGTGCTAGAGATCAATTAGCGGGGGGCTCCTACGAGCAGTACTTC

clone_size: .
j_call: TRBJ1-1
d_call: .
v_call: TRBV4-1
cdr3_aa: CASSQVAGKYTEAFF
cdr3_nt: TGCGCCAGCAGCCAAGTTGCAGGTAAATACACTGAAGCTTTCTTT

clone_size: few
j_call: TRBJ2-2
d_call: TRBD2
v_call: TRBV6-1
cdr3_aa: CASRIAGSANTGELFF
cdr3_nt: TGTGCCAGCAGAATAGCGGGTAGCGCGAACACCGGGGAGCTGTTTTTT

clone_size: many
j_call: TRBJ2-3
d_call: .
v_call: TRBV10-3
cdr3_aa: CATSSGDTDTQYF
cdr3_nt: TGTGCCACCTCTTCGGGGGATACAGATACGCAGTATTTT

clone_size: few
j_call: TRBJ2-1
d_call: TRBD2
v_call: TRBV4-3
cdr3_aa: CASSQDITAGGYNEQFF
cdr3_nt: TGCGCCAGCAGCCAAGATATCACAGCGGGAGGTTACAATGAGCAGTTCTTC

clone_size: few
j_call: TRBJ2-7
d_call: TRBD2
v_call: TRBV12-3/TRBV12-4
cdr3_aa: CASRRGNSYEQYF
cdr3_nt: TGTGCCAGCAGGCGGGGGAACTCCTACGAGCAGTACTTC

clone_size: many
j_call: TRBJ2-1
d_call: .
v_call: TRBV7-9
cdr3_aa: CASSLPHRISNNEQFF
cdr3_nt: TGTGCCAGCAGCTTACCCCACCGCATTAGCAACAATGAGCAGTTCTTC

clone_size: .
j_call: TRBJ2-7
d_call: .
v_call: TRBV28
cdr3_aa: CASSLLAENYEQYF
cdr3_nt: TGTGCCAGCAGTTTATTAGCGGAGAACTACGAGCAGTACTTC

clone_size: .
j_call: TRBJ2-3
d_call: .
v_call: TRBV30
cdr3_aa: CAWSSQGTDTQYF
cdr3_nt: TGTGCCTGGAGTTCACAGGGAACAGATACGCAGTATTTT

clone_size: .
j_call: TRBJ2-6
d_call: .
v_call: TRBV5-1
cdr3_aa: CASSSQPSGANVLTF
cdr3_nt: TGCGCCAGCAGCTCCCAGCCCTCTGGGGCCAACGTCCTGACTTTC

clone_size: few
j_call: TRBJ2-1
d_call: TRBD1
v_call: TRBV4-2
cdr3_aa: CASSQRKTGGYNEQFF
cdr3_nt: TGTGCCAGCAGCCAACGTAAGACAGGGGGATACAATGAGCAGTTCTTC

clone_size: many
j_call: TRBJ2-5
d_call: .
v_call: TRBV7-8
cdr3_aa: CASSLDRGREETQYF
cdr3_nt: TGTGCCAGCAGCTTAGACAGGGGGAGGGAAGAGACCCAGTACTTC

clone_size: many
j_call: TRBJ2-3
d_call: .
v_call: TRBV7-9
cdr3_aa: CASSFRDPFTDTQYF
cdr3_nt: TGTGCCAGCAGCTTCCGGGACCCCTTCACAGATACGCAGTATTTT

clone_size: .
j_call: TRBJ2-2
d_call: .
v_call: TRBV18
cdr3_aa: CASSPFQGTGELFF
cdr3_nt: TGTGCCAGCTCACCGTTTCAGGGCACCGGGGAGCTGTTTTTT

clone_size: .
j_call: TRBJ2-5
d_call: .
v_call: TRBV7-2
cdr3_aa: CASSSQALAMETQYF
cdr3_nt: TGTGCCAGCAGCTCCCAGGCCTTGGCGATGGAGACCCAGTACTTC

clone_size: few
j_call: TRBJ2-1
d_call: TRBD2
v_call: TRBV7-2
cdr3_aa: CASSPPGLASNEQFF
cdr3_nt: TGTGCCAGCAGCCCCCCGGGACTAGCGTCGAATGAGCAGTTCTTC

clone_size: few
j_call: TRBJ1-2
d_call: .
v_call: TRBV20-1
cdr3_aa: CSARETGARPYGYTF
cdr3_nt: TGCAGTGCTAGAGAGACGGGGGCGCGTCCCTATGGCTACACCTTC

clone_size: .
j_call: TRBJ2-1
d_call: TRBD2
v_call: TRBV27
cdr3_aa: CASSFRRELFF
cdr3_nt: TGTGCCAGCAGTTTTCGGCGGGAGCTATTCTTC

clone_size: few
j_call: TRBJ2-1
d_call: TRBD2
v_call: TRBV4-3
cdr3_aa: CASSQRTSVAYNEQFF
cdr3_nt: TGCGCCAGCAGCCAAAGGACTAGCGTCGCCTACAATGAGCAGTTCTTC